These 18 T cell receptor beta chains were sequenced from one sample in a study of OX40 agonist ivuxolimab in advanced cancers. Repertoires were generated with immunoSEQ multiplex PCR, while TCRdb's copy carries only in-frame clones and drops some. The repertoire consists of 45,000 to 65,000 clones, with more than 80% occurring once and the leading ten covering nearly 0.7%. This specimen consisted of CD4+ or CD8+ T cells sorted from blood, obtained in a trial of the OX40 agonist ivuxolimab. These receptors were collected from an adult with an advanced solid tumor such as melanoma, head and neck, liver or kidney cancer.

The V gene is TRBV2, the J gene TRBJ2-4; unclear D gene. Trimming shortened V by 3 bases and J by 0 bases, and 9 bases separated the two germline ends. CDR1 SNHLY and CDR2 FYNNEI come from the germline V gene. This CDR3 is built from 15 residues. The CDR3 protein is CASSEGRVAKNIQYF. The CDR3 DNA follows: TGTGCCAGCAGTGAGGGCCGGGTAGCCAAAAACATTCAGTACTTC. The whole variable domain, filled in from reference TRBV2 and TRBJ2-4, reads EPEVTQTPSHQVTQMGQEVILRCVPISNHLYFYWYRQILGQKVEFLVSFYNNEISEKSEIFDDQFSVERPDGSNFTLKIRSTKLEDSAMYFCASSEGRVAKNIQYFGAGTRLSVL.

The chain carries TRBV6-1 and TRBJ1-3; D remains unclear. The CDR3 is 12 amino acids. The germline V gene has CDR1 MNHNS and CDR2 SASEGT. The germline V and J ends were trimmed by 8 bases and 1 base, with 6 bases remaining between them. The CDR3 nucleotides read TGTGCCAGCGAGGTGTCTGGAAACACCATATATTTT. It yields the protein CASEVSGNTIYF.

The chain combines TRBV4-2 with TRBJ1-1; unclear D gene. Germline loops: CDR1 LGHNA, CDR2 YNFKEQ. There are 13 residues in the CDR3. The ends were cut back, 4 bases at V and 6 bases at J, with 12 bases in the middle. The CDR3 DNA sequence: TGTGCCAGCAGCCCGGAGGCAAACTCTGAAGCTTTCTTT. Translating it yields CASSPEANSEAFF.

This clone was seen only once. This CDR3 reads CASSPEVGSYNSPLHF. The CDR3 DNA follows: TGTGCCAGCTCACCAGAGGTCGGCTCCTATAATTCACCCCTCCACTTT. The chain employs TRBV18 and TRBJ1-6, with D unclear. Per germline, CDR1 KGHSH and CDR2 LQKENI. The CDR3 runs 16 residues. The V gene lost 2 bases and the J gene lost 0 bases, with 8 bases spanning the gap.

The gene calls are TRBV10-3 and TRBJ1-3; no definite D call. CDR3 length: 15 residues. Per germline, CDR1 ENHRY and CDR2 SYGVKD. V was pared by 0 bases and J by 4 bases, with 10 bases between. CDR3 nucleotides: TGTGCCATCAGTGAGTCGAACTCCCCGGGAAACACCATATATTTT. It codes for CAISESNSPGNTIYF.

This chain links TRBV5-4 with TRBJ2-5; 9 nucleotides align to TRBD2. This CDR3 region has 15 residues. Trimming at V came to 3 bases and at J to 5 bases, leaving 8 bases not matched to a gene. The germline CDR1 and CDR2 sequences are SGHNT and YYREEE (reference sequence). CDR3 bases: TGTGCCAGCAGCTCCCAAGGGCTAGCGGGGGAGACCCAGTACTTC. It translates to CASSSQGLAGETQYF. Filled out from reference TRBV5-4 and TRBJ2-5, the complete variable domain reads ETGVTQSPTHLIKTRGQQVTLRCSSQSGHNTVSWYQQALGQGPQFIFQYYREEENGRGNFPPRFSGLQFPNYSSELNVNALELDDSALYLCASSSQGLAGETQYFGPGTRLLVL.

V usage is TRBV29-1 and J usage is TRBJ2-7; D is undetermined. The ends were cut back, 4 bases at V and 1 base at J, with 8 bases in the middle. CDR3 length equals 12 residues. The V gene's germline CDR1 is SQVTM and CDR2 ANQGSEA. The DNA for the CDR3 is TGCAGCGTTGGGGCAGGATCCTACGAGCAGTACTTC. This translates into CSVGAGSYEQYF.

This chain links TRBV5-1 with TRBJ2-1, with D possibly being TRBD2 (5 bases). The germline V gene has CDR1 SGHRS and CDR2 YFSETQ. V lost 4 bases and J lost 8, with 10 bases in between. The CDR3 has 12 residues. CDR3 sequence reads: CASSLPGDEQFF. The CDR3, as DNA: TGCGCCAGCAGCCTCCCCGGGGATGAGCAGTTCTTC.

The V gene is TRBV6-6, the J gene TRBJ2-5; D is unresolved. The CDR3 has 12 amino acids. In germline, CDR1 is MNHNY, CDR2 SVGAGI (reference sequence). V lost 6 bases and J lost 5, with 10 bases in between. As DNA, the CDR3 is TGTGCCAGCAGCTCACCTCGGGAGACCCAGTACTTC. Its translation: CASSSPRETQYF.

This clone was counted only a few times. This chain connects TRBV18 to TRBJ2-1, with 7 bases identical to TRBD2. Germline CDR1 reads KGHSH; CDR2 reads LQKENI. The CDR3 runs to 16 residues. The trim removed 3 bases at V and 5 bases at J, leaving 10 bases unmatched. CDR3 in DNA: TGTGCCAGCTCACCGATTCGAGCGGGGAGAAACAATGAGCAGTTCTTC. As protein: CASSPIRAGRNNEQFF.

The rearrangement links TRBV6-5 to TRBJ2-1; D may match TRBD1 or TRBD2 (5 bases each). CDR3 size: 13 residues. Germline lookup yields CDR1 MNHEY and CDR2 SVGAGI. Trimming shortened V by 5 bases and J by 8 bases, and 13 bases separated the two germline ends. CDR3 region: CASSRQGVYEQFF. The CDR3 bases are TGTGCCAGCAGTCGTCAGGGAGTCTATGAGCAGTTCTTC.

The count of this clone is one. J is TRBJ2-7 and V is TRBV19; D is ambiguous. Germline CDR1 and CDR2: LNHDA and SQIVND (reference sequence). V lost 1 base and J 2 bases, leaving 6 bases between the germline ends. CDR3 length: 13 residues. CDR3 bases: TGTGCCAGTAGTATAGCGGCACCCTACGAGCAGTACTTC. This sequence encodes CASSIAAPYEQYF.

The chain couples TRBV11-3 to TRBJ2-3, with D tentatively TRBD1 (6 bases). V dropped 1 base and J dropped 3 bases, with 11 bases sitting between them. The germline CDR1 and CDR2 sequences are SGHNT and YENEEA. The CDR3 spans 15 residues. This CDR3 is CASSLVGGLTDTQYF. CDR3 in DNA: TGTGCCAGCAGCTTAGTTGGGGGCCTAACAGATACGCAGTATTTT.

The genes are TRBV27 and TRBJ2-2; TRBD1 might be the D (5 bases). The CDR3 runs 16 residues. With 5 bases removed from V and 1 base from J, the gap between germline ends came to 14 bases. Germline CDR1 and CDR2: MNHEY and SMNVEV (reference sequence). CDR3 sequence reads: CASSPRQLLNTGELFF. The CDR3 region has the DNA TGTGCCAGCAGTCCGCGACAGCTACTGAACACCGGGGAGCTGTTTTTT.

The CDR3: CASSFDRLRTNEKLFF. The CDR3 region has the DNA TGTGCCAGCAGCTTTGACAGGTTACGGACTAATGAAAAACTGTTTTTT. This chain connects TRBV7-8 to TRBJ1-4, with D tentatively TRBD1 (6 bases). The germline V gene has CDR1 SGHVS and CDR2 FQNEAQ. V was pared by 3 bases and J by 2 bases, with 13 bases between. This CDR3 has 16 residues.

The CDR3 loop reads CASISPKDSTDTQYF. DNA of the CDR3: TGCGCCAGCATCAGTCCCAAAGACAGCACAGATACGCAGTATTTT. The genes are TRBV5-1 and TRBJ2-3; D is unclear. V gave up 6 bases and J gave up 0 bases, with 14 bases separating them. The CDR3 is 15 amino acids. Germline V CDR1 and CDR2: SGHRS, YFSETQ.

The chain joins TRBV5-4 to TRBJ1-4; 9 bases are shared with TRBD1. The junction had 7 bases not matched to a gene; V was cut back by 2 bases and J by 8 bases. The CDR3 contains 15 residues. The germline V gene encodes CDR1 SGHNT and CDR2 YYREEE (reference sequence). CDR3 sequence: CASSLPGTGREKLFF. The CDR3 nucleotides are TGTGCCAGCAGCTTACCCGGGACAGGGAGGGAAAAACTGTTTTTT.

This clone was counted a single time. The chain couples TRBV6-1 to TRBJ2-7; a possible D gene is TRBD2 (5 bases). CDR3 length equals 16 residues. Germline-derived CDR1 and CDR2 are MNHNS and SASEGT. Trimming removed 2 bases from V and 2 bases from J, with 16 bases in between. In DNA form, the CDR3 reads TGTGCCAGCAGTGAAACCCAAGCGGCTTACCCCTACGAGCAGTACTTC. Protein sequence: CASSETQAAYPYEQYF.